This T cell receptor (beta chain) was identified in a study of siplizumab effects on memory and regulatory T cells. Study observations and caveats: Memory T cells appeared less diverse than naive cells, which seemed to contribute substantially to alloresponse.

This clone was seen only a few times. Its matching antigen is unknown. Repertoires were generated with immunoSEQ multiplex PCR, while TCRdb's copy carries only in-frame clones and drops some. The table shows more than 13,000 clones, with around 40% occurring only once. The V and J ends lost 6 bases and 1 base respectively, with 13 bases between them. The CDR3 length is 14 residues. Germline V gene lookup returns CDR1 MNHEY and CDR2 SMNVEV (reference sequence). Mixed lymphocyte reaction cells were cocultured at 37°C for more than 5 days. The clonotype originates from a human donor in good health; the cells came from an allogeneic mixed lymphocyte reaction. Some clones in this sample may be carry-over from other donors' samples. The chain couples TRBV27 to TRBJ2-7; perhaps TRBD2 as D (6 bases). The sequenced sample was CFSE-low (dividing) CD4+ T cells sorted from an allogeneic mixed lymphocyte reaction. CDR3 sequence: CASRRYGTSYEQYF. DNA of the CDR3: TGTGCCAGCAGACGGTACGGGACTTCCTACGAGCAGTACTTC.